Listed here is a single T cell receptor beta chain. What it binds is not known. A second PCR of about 6 to 12 cycles used a sample-barcoded 5' primer and a J-beta primer mix. MiXCR, applied by TCRdb to the 5' RACE reads, yields one record per CDR3 protein. The sample includes about 630,000 distinct CDR3 sequences, around a fifth of them seen just once. The CDR3 totals 15 residues. Trimming removed 0 bases from V and 8 bases from J, with 16 bases in between. CDR1 and CDR2 (germline): SNHLY, FYNNEI. The record originates from a study of blood T cells in healthy people across ages. Peripheral blood was drawn, approximately 10 milliliters per donor. Total RNA, at least 6 micrograms per sample, came from PBMCs. Study results and caveats: Long-lived donors carried more naive CD4+ cells and greater diversity than aged donors. With naive T cell percentage, TCR beta diversity showed a strong correlation.

The TCR originated in a man between 65 and 85 years old in good health. V is TRBV2 and J is TRBJ1-2, with D perhaps matching TRBD1 (5 bases). Sequencing was done on a sample of blood. As DNA, the CDR3 is TGTGCCAGCAGTGAAGCCCATCTCAGGGACGGAGGCTACACCTTC. Translation gives CASSEAHLRDGGYTF.